This is a list of T cell receptor beta chains from one sample in a study of T cell clones after liver transplantation. This table comes from immunoSEQ multiplex PCR, and its TCRdb copy is limited to in-frame clones, with some not included. The sample has more than 15,000 clones, over 75% seen once. Sequences were derived from CD8+ T cells from blood, sampled less than 50 months after liver transplant. These receptor sequences come from a human patient who received a liver transplant. Some T cells may originate from the graft donor. The CDR3 runs from the conserved cysteine through the conserved F or W. A D gene is named only where the DNA matches it firmly. Clone sizes are given selectively: once, few, many, or a class where the clone is expanded.

V gene	J gene	D gene	CDR3 length	clone size	CDR3 protein	CDR3 DNA
TRBV19	TRBJ1-1	.	12	.	CASSHGNTEAFF	TGTGCCAGTAGCCACGGGAACACTGAAGCTTTCTTT
TRBV9	TRBJ1-4	.	14	.	CASSAGGTNEKLFF	TGTGCCAGCAGTGCGGGGGGGACTAATGAAAAACTGTTTTTT
TRBV9	TRBJ2-5	TRBD2	17	.	CASSGRPSGRAVETQYF	TGTGCCAGCAGCGGTCGGCCCAGCGGGAGGGCCGTAGAGACCCAGTACTTC
TRBV5-5	TRBJ2-7	TRBD2	17	.	CASSFPHRGGSLYEQYF	TGTGCCAGCAGCTTCCCACACCGAGGCGGGAGTCTCTACGAGCAGTACTTC
TRBV2	TRBJ1-6	.	13	few	CASSEWSHSPLHF	TGTGCCAGCAGTGAATGGTCACATTCACCCCTCCACTTT
TRBV27	TRBJ2-7	TRBD2	16	.	CASSLLGLAGGYEQYF	TGTGCCAGCAGTTTATTAGGACTAGCGGGAGGGTACGAGCAGTACTTC
TRBV4-3	TRBJ2-2	TRBD2	16	medium-sized	CASSDLAGGVAGELFF	TGCGCCAGCAGCGACCTAGCGGGGGGCGTCGCCGGGGAGCTGTTTTTT
TRBV9	TRBJ2-7	.	14	.	CASSVAGASYEQYF	TGTGCCAGCAGCGTAGCGGGAGCCTCCTACGAGCAGTACTTC
TRBV5-6	TRBJ2-1	.	13	once	CASSSQTLNEQFF	TGTGCCAGCAGCTCCCAGACTCTCAATGAGCAGTTCTTC
TRBV9	TRBJ2-1	.	15	.	CASSEDQTPNNEQFF	TGTGCCAGCAGCGAAGACCAGACACCCAACAATGAGCAGTTCTTC
TRBV7-2	TRBJ1-3	.	14	.	CASSLGGYGNTIYF	TGTGCCAGCAGCTTAGGCGGGTATGGAAACACCATATATTTT
TRBV7-3	TRBJ2-7	.	13	.	CARLKLESYEQYF	TGTGCCAGGCTTAAACTAGAATCCTACGAGCAGTACTTC
TRBV10-3	TRBJ2-5	TRBD2	14	.	CAISLEAGVETQYF	TGTGCCATCAGCTTAGAGGCGGGAGTAGAGACCCAGTACTTC
TRBV6-1	TRBJ2-3	TRBD1	14	.	CASSEVGGPDTQYF	TGTGCCAGCAGTGAAGTAGGGGGCCCAGATACGCAGTATTTT
TRBV18	TRBJ2-3	TRBD2	15	.	CASSPSPAGRGTQYF	TGTGCCAGCTCACCGTCCCCTGCCGGGAGGGGTACGCAGTATTTT
TRBV5-4	TRBJ2-1	.	15	.	CASSLWGFSGDEQFF	TGTGCCAGCAGCTTGTGGGGGTTCTCCGGAGATGAGCAGTTCTTC
TRBV6-6	TRBJ1-1	.	12	.	CAIQGPNTEAFF	TGTGCCATACAGGGACCAAACACTGAAGCTTTCTTT
TRBV6-6	TRBJ1-5	.	15	.	CASSYSGGGDQPQHF	TGTGCCAGCAGTTACTCGGGCGGGGGAGATCAGCCCCAGCATTTT
TRBV7-2	TRBJ2-6	.	16	.	CASSRGTVIGANVLTF	TGTGCCAGCAGCCGAGGGACTGTTATTGGGGCCAACGTCCTGACTTTC